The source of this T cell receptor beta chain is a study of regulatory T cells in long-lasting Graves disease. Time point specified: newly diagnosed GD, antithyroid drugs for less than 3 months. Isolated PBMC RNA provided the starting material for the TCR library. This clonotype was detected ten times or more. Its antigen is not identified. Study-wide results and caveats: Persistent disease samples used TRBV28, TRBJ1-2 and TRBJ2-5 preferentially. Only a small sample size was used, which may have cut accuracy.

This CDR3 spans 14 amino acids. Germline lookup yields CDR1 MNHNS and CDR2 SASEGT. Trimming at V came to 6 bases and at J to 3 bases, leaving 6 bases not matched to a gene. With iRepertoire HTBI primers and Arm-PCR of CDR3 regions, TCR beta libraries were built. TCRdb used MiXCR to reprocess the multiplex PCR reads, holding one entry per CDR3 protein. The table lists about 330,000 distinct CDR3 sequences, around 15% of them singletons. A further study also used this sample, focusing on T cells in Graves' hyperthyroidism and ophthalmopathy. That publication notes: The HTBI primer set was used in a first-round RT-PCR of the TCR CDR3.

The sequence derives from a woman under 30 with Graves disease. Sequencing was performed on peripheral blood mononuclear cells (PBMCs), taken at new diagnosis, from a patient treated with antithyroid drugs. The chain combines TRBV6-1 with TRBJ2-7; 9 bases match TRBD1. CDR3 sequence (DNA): TGTGCCAGCAGGGGTACAGGGGGCATCTACGAGCAGTACTTC. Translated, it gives CASRGTGGIYEQYF.